These 19 T cell receptor beta chains came from one sample sequenced in a study of sequential checkpoint blockade in melanoma. The protocol was immunoSEQ multiplex PCR, while the TCRdb copy is restricted to in-frame clones and leaves out a portion. The table shows around 13,000 clones, with 25% to 35% occurring only once. Treatment in this sample: randomized to nivolumab then ipilimumab (arm A) or the reverse (arm B). Sequencing used tumor tissue (inferred from file names), obtained from a patient given nivolumab and ipilimumab in sequence. Receptor source: a human donor with melanoma.

The sample holds a few counts of this clone. A junction end diverges from the germline sequence, so it may reflect a read error. The V gene is TRBV6-8, the J gene TRBJ2-7, with TRBD2 identical over 9 bases. The germline V gene has CDR1 MNHGY and CDR2 SAAAGT. The CDR3 is 16 amino acids. This chain's CDR3 is CAISDSLAGEVDEQYF. CDR3 bases: TGTGCCATCAGTGACTCATTAGCGGGAGAGGTCGACGAGCAGTACTTC.

This clone was detected a few times. In DNA form, the CDR3 reads TGTGCCAGCAGTTCTCCGGGGCTAGCGGTCTACAATGAGCAGTTCTTC. Residues: CASSSPGLAVYNEQFF. The V call is TRBV6-8, the J call TRBJ2-1; 7 positions match TRBD2. Trimming at V came to 4 bases and at J to 3 bases, leaving 9 bases not matched to a gene. CDR3 length: 16 residues. Germline CDR1 MNHGY, CDR2 SAAAGT.

The chain couples TRBV28 to TRBJ1-5; tentative D call: TRBD1 (5 bases). This CDR3 region has 17 residues. CDR1 MDHEN and CDR2 SYDVKM come from the germline V gene. V was shortened by 1 base and J by 0 bases, with 13 bases between the two germline ends. The CDR3 loop reads CASSLYPRQFSNQPQHF. In DNA, the CDR3 is TGTGCCAGCAGTTTATACCCGCGACAGTTTAGCAATCAGCCCCAGCATTTT.

This clone was seen a few times. This CDR3 reads CASTPGQYNTEAFF. The CDR3 nucleotides are TGTGCCAGCACGCCGGGACAGTACAACACTGAAGCTTTCTTT. V and J are TRBV28 and TRBJ1-1, with 7 positions matching TRBD1. This CDR3 is built from 14 residues. CDR1 and CDR2 from the germline V gene are MDHEN and SYDVKM. The V and J ends lost 7 bases and 2 bases, in that order; junction bases with no gene match: 7.

The chain carries TRBV19 and TRBJ2-5; 9 bases map to TRBD1. V gave up 3 bases and J gave up 5 bases; unmatched junction bases: 7. The CDR3 sequence is 15 residues long. CDR1 is LNHDA and CDR2 is SQIVND in the germline V gene (reference sequence). CDR3 protein: CASSISTGTGETQYF. CDR3 nucleotide sequence: TGTGCCAGTAGTATTTCCACAGGGACAGGGGAGACCCAGTACTTC.

Comment on this clone: This same CDR3 is encoded by further DNA sequences in the sample. The V call is TRBV19, the J call TRBJ1-1, with D tentatively TRBD1 (5 bases). The CDR3 sequence is 14 residues long. The germline CDR1 and CDR2 sequences are LNHDA and SQIVND (reference sequence). The V and J ends lost 3 bases and 5 bases respectively, with 13 bases between them. The CDR3 region is CASSMGGSGTEAFF. CDR3 in DNA: TGTGCCAGTAGTATGGGGGGGAGCGGGACTGAAGCTTTCTTT.

This clone was counted only a few times. The chain is built from TRBV18 and TRBJ2-7, with 9 bases identical to TRBD2. Trimming took 2 bases from V and 3 from J; bases not matched to a gene: 5. The length of the CDR3 is 15 residues. The germline V gene encodes CDR1 KGHSH and CDR2 LQKENI. This CDR3 is CASSPRLAEGYEQYF. In nucleotides, the CDR3 is TGTGCCAGCTCACCAAGACTAGCGGAGGGCTACGAGCAGTACTTC.

The chain is built from TRBV19 and TRBJ2-2; 11 nucleotides match TRBD2. Germline V lookup: CDR1 LNHDA, CDR2 SQIVND (reference sequence). V gave up 6 bases and J gave up 4 bases; unmatched junction bases: 4. The CDR3 contains 15 residues. The CDR3 nucleotides read TGTGCCAGTAGCACCGGGACTAGCGGCACCGGGGAGCTGTTTTTT. It translates to CASSTGTSGTGELFF.

This clone was seen ten or more times. The rearrangement joins TRBV9 to TRBJ2-1; no definite D call. Deletions cut 3 bases from V and 9 bases from J, with 10 bases between. The V gene's germline CDR1 is SGDLS and CDR2 YYNGEE. This CDR3 comprises 12 residues. Here the CDR3 reads CASSGIHPEQFF. CDR3 DNA sequence: TGTGCCAGCAGCGGGATTCATCCTGAGCAGTTCTTC.

This clone came up many times. The chain carries TRBV6-8 and TRBJ2-7; possible D gene TRBD2, 7 bases. The germline V gene encodes CDR1 MNHGY and CDR2 SAAAGT. This CDR3 comprises 15 residues. V was pared by 2 bases and J by 3 bases, with 14 bases between. This CDR3 reads CASSYIGGRSYEQYF. CDR3 coding DNA: TGTGCCAGCAGTTACATCGGGGGGCGAAGCTACGAGCAGTACTTC.

CDR3 amino acids: CASSVSGQVQETQYF. The CDR3 nucleotides are TGCGCCAGCAGTGTGTCGGGCCAGGTACAAGAGACCCAGTACTTC. The chain recombines TRBV10-2 with TRBJ2-5; no clear D. This CDR3 has 15 residues. Germline CDR1 and CDR2: WSHSY and SAAADI. V gave up 4 bases and J gave up 2 bases, with 14 bases separating them.

This clone showed up just a few times. The rearrangement joins TRBV11-3 to TRBJ2-3; TRBD1 matches at 8 bases. The CDR3 runs 17 residues. The V gene end was trimmed by 1 base and the J gene end by 4 bases; junction bases not matched to a gene: 10. Germline V gives CDR1 SGHNT, CDR2 YENEEA. The CDR3: CASSLGTGPSLADTQYF. The CDR3 coding sequence is TGTGCCAGCAGCTTAGGGACAGGGCCTTCTCTGGCAGATACGCAGTATTTT.

This clone was seen a few times. This sequence joins TRBV4-1 and TRBJ1-1, with no clear D. The CDR3 loop spans 17 amino acids. CDR1 and CDR2 (germline): MGHRA, YSYEKL. The V end lost 4 bases, the J end lost 3 bases, and 21 bases lay between the germline ends. The CDR3 sequence: CASSLQSVYRGYTEAFF. CDR3 bases: TGCGCCAGCAGCCTCCAGAGCGTATATCGGGGATACACTGAAGCTTTCTTT.

The chain has TRBV15 and TRBJ2-1; no firm D call. The ends were cut back, 0 bases at V and 8 bases at J, with 20 bases in the middle. Germline values: CDR1 LNHNV, CDR2 YYDKDF (reference sequence). The CDR3 is 17 residues long. The DNA of the CDR3 is TGTGCCACCAGCAGAGACGGGTGGCACCCAGGCGTCGATGAGCAGTTCTTC. Protein product: CATSRDGWHPGVDEQFF.

The genes are TRBV5-1 and TRBJ2-3, with a tentative D call TRBD2 (6 bases). Per the germline V gene, CDR1 is SGHRS and CDR2 is YFSETQ. The CDR3 covers 21 residues. The V gene lost 0 bases and the J gene lost 5 bases, with 31 bases spanning the gap. In DNA form, the CDR3 reads TGCGCCAGCAGCTTGGCCCGGTCGGGGTTAGGGAGGCCACAACTTGGAGATACGCAGTATTTT. Its translation is CASSLARSGLGRPQLGDTQYF. Supplemented by reference TRBV5-1 and TRBJ2-3, the full variable domain reads KAGVTQTPRYLIKTRGQQVTLSCSPISGHRSVSWYQQTPGQGLQFLFEYFSETQRNKGNFPGRFSGRQFSNSRSEMNVSTLELGDSALYLCASSLARSGLGRPQLGDTQYFGPGTRLTVL.

This clone was seen only a few times. The J gene is TRBJ2-1, the V gene TRBV11-3; tentatively, D is TRBD2 (6 bases). The CDR3 is 17 amino acids. V shed 5 bases and J shed 1 base, with 18 bases lying between them. Germline CDR1 and CDR2: SGHNT and YENEEA. The CDR3 DNA follows: TGTGCCAGCAGCCCCACCCCCCCGCGGGGATCCTACAATGAGCAGTTCTTC. Protein: CASSPTPPRGSYNEQFF. Combining the CDR3 with reference TRBV11-3 and TRBJ2-1 gives the whole variable domain EAGVVQSPRYKIIEKKQPVAFWCNPISGHNTLYWYLQNLGQGPELLIRYENEEAVDDSQLPKDRFSAERLKGVDSTLKIQPAELGDSAVYLCASSPTPPRGSYNEQFFGPGTRLTVL.

This rearrangement joins TRBV5-1 to TRBJ2-2; no firm D call. This CDR3 has 16 residues. In germline, CDR1 is SGHRS, CDR2 YFSETQ. Trimming left V 4 bases short and J 6 bases short, with 19 bases between. The CDR3 here is CASSLGGSSLAGELFF. The CDR3 nucleotides read TGCGCCAGCAGCCTCGGCGGTTCCTCTTTGGCCGGGGAGCTGTTTTTT.

This clone appeared many times. A junction boundary mismatches the germline segment, possibly from a read error. V gene TRBV6-8 combines with J gene TRBJ2-3; maybe TRBD1 (5 bases). The CDR3 is made up of 14 amino acids. CDR1 and CDR2 (germline): MNHGY, SAAAGT. The CDR3 bases are TGTGCCAGCAGTAACAGGATCCCCTCAGAGACGCAGTATTTT. Translated: CASSNRIPSETQYF.

This clone was seen a few times. The chain carries TRBV6-8 and TRBJ2-3; TRBD2 matches 11 bases. V shed 11 bases and J 6 bases; nucleotides not matched to a gene: 7. Germline V gene data show CDR1 as MNHGY and CDR2 as SAAAGT. This CDR3 comprises 13 residues. CDR3 DNA: TGTGCCTCAAGGCTAGCGGGAGGCGATACGCAGTATTTT. This sequence encodes CASRLAGGDTQYF.